The T cell receptor beta chain described here comes from a study of patients and donors after allogeneic stem cell transplantation. This CDR3 has 12 residues. Germline V gene data show CDR1 as SQVTM and CDR2 as ANQGSEA. V shed 7 bases and J 6 bases; nucleotides not matched to a gene: 6. MiXCR, applied by TCRdb to the RT-PCR reads, yields one record per CDR3 protein. The data show a few hundred thousand distinct CDR3 sequences, more than 35% seen once. V and J are TRBV29-1 and TRBJ2-3; 8 nucleotides agree with TRBD1. The receptor was isolated from a human donor who was either an allogeneic HSCT recipient or a stem cell or donor lymphocyte infusion donor (not recorded which). It is not recorded whose cells these are; they may come from a transplant donor. Sequenced sample: blood, either unsorted or a sorted T cell fraction (not recorded which). The CDR3 DNA reads TGCAGCGGCGGGACAGGTTTTGATACGCAGTATTTT. Translated: CSGGTGFDTQYF.